These 3 T cell receptor beta chains were sequenced from one sample in a study of cytomegalovirus exposure and HLA in healthy donors (dated by TCRdb to the late 2010s). The library was built by means of the immunoSEQ multiplex PCR assay. For the multiplex PCR, a mixture combining 60 forward primers for TCR Vbeta segments and 13 reverse primers for TCR Jbeta segments was used. The clones in this table, taken by TCRdb from immuneACCESS, are in-frame only. Not every clone is retained; where verified, under half of the shortfall comes from an unresolved V gene, and the cause of the rest is unknown. The sample table records about 140,000 clones; about 78% of these occur just once. The biggest ten clones account for 2.5% to 3% of the sample. Sequencing used PBMCs. These receptors all stem from a male donor in good health and CMV-seronegative.

The gene calls are TRBV27 and TRBJ2-7, with a tentative D call TRBD2 (6 bases). CDR1 is MNHEY, CDR2 SMNVEV, per germline (reference sequence). V was clipped by 5 bases and J by 2 bases, with 19 bases between them. The CDR3 has 16 amino acids. DNA of the CDR3: TGTGCCAGCAGTGGCCACTATCGGGGGAACCCCTACGAGCAGTACTTC. This encodes CASSGHYRGNPYEQYF.

The table lists this clone with a few counts. The CDR3 coding sequence is TGCGCCAGCAGCCTTAGCGGGAGTTACAATGAGCAGTTCTTC. Protein product: CASSLSGSYNEQFF. V usage is TRBV5-1 and J usage is TRBJ2-1; TRBD2 aligns across 9 bases. The CDR3 consists of 14 residues. The germline gives CDR1 SGHRS, CDR2 YFSETQ. V trimming: 4 bases; J trimming: 4 bases; junction bases outside the gene matches: 3.

The J gene is TRBJ1-6, the V gene TRBV6-4; D perhaps matches TRBD1 (6 bases). Looked up from germline, CDR1 is MRHNA and CDR2 is SNTAGT. The length of the CDR3 is 13 residues. Trimming took 5 bases from V and 10 from J, leaving 12 bases between them. CDR3 DNA: TGTGCCAGCAGTAACAGGGAGGGCTCACCCCTCCACTTT. Protein: CASSNREGSPLHF.